This T cell receptor (beta chain) is from a study of cytomegalovirus exposure and HLA in healthy donors (TCRdb year 2017). With regard to the full study: According to a later analysis, one platform produced both the 120 validation repertoires and the 670 or so repertoires of the first cohort. The study aimed to test whether cataloging public T cell receptors could reveal signatures of past pathogen exposure. In addition to the first cohort of 666 subjects, a separate validation cohort of 120 different subjects was used. To predict cytomegalovirus infection status, the study combined high-throughput TCR immunosequencing, statistical association of individual TCRs with disease status, and machine learning.

The full study reports these points: A few of the identified cytomegalovirus-associated TCR beta chains were confirmed in vitro to be specific for cytomegalovirus antigens. The authors suggested that the approach could potentially be generalized to other disease states and immunological phenotypes. In the study, approximately 160 TCR beta chains were listed as associated with cytomegalovirus. In a later analysis, TCRs clustered in the first cohort were found to also tend to co-occur in the approximately 120 validation repertoires, with 90% to 95% of cluster scores above 0. While some public TCRs were present in many individuals, most TCR sequences turned up only very rarely across donors. Cytomegalovirus status was reported to be diagnosed by the classifier with high specificity and sensitivity in both the original and validation cohorts. A later analysis had no HLA typing for the validation cohort, so co-occurrence there was scored across all 110 or so repertoires.

Note on this clone: The antigen it recognizes is unknown. Nothing much larger sits one base from this clone, and base qualities are not available.

The germline V gene (reference sequence) supplies CDR1 SEHNR and CDR2 FQNEAQ. The CDR3 contains 15 residues, cysteine and phenylalanine counted. Only the CDR3 region is kept as DNA, spanning 45 bases read in frame from base 1. V sheds 4 bases and J sheds 0 bases, leaving 11 bases between their ends. Libraries were built with the immunoSEQ multiplex PCR assay. The original methods were these. A statistical classification framework was developed to diagnose cytomegalovirus status using the catalog of TCR beta chain sequences. The clones in this table, taken by TCRdb from immuneACCESS, are in-frame only. Not every clone is retained; where verified, under half of the shortfall comes from an unresolved V gene, and the cause of the rest is unknown. The V and J calls and the clone size are those of that table, but D and trimming were determined from the DNA. For this sample there are about 170,000 clones; 85% to 90% appear just once. Jointly, the top ten make up about 6% of the sample.

Donors formed part of the validation cohort, which comprised 120 subjects and was distinct from the first cohort of several hundred subjects. The sequence joins TRBV7-9 to TRBJ2-3, with the D gene not clear enough to name. Sequenced input: PBMCs. The TCR sequence derives from a woman aged 30 to 39 in good health and CMV-seronegative. For the CDR3, the sequence is CASSSPETSTDTQYF. The DNA reads as follows: TGTGCCAGCAGCTCACCAGAGACTAGCACAGATACGCAGTATTTT.